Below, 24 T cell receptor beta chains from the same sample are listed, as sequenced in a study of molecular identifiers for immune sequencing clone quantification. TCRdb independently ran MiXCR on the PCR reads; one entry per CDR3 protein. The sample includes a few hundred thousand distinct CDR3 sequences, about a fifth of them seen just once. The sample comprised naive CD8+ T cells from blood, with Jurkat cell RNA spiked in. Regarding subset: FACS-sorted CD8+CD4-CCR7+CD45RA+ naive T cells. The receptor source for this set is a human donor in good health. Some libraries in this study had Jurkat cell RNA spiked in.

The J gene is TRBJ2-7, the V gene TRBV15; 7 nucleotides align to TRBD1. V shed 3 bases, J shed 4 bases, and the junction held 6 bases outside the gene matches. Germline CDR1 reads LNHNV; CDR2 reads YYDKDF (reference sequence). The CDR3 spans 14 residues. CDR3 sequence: CATSRYPGGYEQYF. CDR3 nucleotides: TGTGCCACCAGCAGGTACCCAGGGGGATACGAGCAGTACTTC.

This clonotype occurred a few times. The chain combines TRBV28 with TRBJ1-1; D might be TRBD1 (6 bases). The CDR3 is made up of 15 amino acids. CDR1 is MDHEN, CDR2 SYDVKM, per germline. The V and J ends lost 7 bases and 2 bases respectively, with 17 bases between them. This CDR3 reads CASTLRWGANTEAFF. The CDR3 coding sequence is TGTGCCAGCACCCTACGTTGGGGGGCAAACACTGAAGCTTTCTTT.

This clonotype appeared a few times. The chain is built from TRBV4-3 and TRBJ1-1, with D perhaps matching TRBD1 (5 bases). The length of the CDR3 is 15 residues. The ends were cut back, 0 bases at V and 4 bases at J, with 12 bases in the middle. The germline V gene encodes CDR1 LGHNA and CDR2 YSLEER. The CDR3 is CASSQDSRAGTEAFF. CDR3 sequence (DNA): TGCGCCAGCAGCCAAGATTCCAGGGCGGGCACTGAAGCTTTCTTT.

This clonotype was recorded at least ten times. The CDR3 DNA reads as TGTGCCAGCGGAATGACAGCCTACGAGCAGTACTTC. Protein: CASGMTAYEQYF. The V call is TRBV6-5, the J call TRBJ2-7, with D maybe TRBD1 (5 bases). Germline-derived CDR1 and CDR2 are MNHEY and SVGAGI. The CDR3 is 12 amino acids. V was clipped by 8 bases and J by 2 bases, with 10 bases between them.

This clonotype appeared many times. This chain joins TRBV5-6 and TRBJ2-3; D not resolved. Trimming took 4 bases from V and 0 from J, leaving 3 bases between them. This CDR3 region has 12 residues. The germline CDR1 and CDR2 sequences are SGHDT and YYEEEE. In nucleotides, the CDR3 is TGTGCCAGCAGCATAAGCACAGATACGCAGTATTTT. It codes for CASSISTDTQYF.

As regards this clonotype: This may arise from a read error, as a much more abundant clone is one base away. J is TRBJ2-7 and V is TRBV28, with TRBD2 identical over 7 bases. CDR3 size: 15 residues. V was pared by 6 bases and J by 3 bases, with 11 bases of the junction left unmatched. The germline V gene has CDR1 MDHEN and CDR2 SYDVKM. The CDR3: CASRRSRRGDYEQYF. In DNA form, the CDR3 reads TGTGCCAGCAGACGGTCTCGCCGGGGGGACTACGAGCAGTACTTC. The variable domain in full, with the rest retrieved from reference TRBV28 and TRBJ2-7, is DVKVTQSSRYLVKRTGEKVFLECVQDMDHENMFWYRQDPGLGLRLIYFSYDVKMKEKGDIPEGYSVSREKKERFSLILESASTNQTSMYLCASRRSRRGDYEQYFGPGTRLTVT.

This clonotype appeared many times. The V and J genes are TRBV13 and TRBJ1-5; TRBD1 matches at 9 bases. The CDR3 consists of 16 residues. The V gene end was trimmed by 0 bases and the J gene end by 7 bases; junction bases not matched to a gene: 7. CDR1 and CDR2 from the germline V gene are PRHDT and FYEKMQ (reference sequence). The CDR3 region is CASSLGPDRGDQPQHF. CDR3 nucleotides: TGTGCCAGCAGCTTAGGCCCGGACAGGGGAGACCAGCCCCAGCATTTT.

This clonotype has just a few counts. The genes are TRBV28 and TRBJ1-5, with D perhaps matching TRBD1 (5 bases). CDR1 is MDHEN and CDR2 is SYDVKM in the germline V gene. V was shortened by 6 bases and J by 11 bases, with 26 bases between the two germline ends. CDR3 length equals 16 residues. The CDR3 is CASRPLGGAFSMAQHF. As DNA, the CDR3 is TGTGCCAGCAGACCTCTAGGAGGGGCCTTCAGTATGGCCCAGCATTTT.

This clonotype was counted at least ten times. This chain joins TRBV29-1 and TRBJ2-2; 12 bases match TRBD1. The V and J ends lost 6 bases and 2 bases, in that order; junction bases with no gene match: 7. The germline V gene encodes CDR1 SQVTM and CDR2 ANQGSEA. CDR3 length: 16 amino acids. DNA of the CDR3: TGCAGCGTGAGAAAGGGACAGGGGGCAAACACCGGGGAGCTGTTTTTT. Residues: CSVRKGQGANTGELFF.

CDR3 sequence reads: CASRDLTSEVYEQYF. CDR3 sequence (DNA): TGTGCCAGCAGGGATCTGACTAGCGAAGTTTACGAGCAGTACTTC. V usage is TRBV6-1 and J usage is TRBJ2-7; 8 bases map to TRBD2. Germline-derived CDR1 and CDR2 are MNHNS and SASEGT. V shed 6 bases and J 4 bases; nucleotides not matched to a gene: 11. The CDR3 runs 15 residues.

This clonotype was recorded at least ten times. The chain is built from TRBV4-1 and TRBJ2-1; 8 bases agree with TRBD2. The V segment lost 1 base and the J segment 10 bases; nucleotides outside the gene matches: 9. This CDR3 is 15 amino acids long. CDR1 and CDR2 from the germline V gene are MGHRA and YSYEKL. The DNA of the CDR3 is TGCGCCAGCAGCCAAGTGGTGAGCGGGGGCCCGGAGCAGTTCTTC. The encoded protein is CASSQVVSGGPEQFF.

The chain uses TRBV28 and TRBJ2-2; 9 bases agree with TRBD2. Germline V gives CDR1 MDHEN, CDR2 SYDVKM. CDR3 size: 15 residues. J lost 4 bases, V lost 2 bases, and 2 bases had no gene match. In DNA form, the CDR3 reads TGTGCCAGCAGTTTAAATAGCGGGAGCACCGGGGAGCTGTTTTTT. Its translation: CASSLNSGSTGELFF.

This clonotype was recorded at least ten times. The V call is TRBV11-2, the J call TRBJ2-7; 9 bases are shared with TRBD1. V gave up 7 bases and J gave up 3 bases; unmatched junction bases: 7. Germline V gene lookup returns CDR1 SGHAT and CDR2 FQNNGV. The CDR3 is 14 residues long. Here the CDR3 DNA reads TGTGCCAGCACCCCCGGGACAGGGCACTACGAGCAGTACTTC. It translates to CASTPGTGHYEQYF.

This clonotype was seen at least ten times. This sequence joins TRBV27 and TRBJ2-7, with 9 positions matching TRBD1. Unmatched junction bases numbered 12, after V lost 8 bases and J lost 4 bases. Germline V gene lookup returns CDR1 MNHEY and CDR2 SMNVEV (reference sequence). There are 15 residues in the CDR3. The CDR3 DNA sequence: TGTGCCAGCGGAGACAGGGGGTTGGCGCTGTACGAGCAGTACTTC. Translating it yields CASGDRGLALYEQYF.

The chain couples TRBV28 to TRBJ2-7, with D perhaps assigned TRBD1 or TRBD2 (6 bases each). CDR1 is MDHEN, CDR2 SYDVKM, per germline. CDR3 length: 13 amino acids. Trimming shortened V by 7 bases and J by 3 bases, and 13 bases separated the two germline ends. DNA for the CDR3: TGTGCCAGCAATGTGGGGGGCTACTACGAGCAGTACTTC. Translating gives CASNVGGYYEQYF.

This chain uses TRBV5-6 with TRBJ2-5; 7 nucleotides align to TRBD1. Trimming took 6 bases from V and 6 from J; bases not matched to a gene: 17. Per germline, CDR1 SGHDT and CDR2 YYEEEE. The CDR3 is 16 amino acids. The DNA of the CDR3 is TGTGCCAGCATCTACCTAACCGGGACAGCCCCGAAGACCCAGTACTTC. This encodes CASIYLTGTAPKTQYF.

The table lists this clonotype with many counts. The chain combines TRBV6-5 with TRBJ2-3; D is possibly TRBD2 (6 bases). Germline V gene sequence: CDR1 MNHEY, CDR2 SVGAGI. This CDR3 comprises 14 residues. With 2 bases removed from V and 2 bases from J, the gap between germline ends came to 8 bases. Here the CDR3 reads CASSYSGSTDTQYF. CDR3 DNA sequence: TGTGCCAGCAGTTACAGCGGGTCCACAGATACGCAGTATTTT.

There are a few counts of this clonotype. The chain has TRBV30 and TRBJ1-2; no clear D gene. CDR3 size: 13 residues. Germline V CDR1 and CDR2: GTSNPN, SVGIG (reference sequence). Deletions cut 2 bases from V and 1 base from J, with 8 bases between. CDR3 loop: CAWSTHHNYGYTF. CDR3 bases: TGTGCCTGGAGTACCCACCATAACTATGGCTACACCTTC.

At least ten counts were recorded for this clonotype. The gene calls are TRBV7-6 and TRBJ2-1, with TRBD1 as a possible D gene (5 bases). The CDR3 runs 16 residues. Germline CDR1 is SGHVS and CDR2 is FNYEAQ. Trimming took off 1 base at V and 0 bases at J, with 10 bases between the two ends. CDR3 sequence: CASSLEGHSSYNEQFF. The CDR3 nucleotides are TGTGCCAGCAGCTTAGAAGGACACAGCTCCTACAATGAGCAGTTCTTC.

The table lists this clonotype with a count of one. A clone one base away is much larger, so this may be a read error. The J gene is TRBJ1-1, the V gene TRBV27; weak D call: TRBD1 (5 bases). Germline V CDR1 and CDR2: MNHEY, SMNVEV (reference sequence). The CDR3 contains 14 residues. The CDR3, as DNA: TGTGCCAGCAGTTTGTCCGGGGCAAACACTGGAGCTTTCTTT. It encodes CASSLSGANTGAFF.

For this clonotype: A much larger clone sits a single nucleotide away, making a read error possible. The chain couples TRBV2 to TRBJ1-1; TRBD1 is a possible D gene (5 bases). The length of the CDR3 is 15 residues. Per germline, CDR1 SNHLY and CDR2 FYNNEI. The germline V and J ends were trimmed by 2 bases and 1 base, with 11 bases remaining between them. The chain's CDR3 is CASSERGMTNTEAFF. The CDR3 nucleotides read TGTGCCAGCAGTGAACGGGGCATGACGAACACTGAAGCTTTCTTT.

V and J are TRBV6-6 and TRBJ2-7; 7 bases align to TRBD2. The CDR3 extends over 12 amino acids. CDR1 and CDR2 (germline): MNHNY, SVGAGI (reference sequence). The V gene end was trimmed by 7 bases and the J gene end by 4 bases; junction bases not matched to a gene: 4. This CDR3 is CASIGGDYEQYF. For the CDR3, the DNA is TGTGCCAGCATTGGGGGGGATTACGAGCAGTACTTC.

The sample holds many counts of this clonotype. The CDR3 spells CASTQKDTGELFF. The CDR3 nucleotides are TGTGCCAGCACTCAGAAGGACACCGGGGAGCTGTTTTTT. V gene TRBV6-4 combines with J gene TRBJ2-2; no clear D. V lost 7 bases, J lost 3 bases, and 9 bases lay in between. The V gene's germline CDR1 is MRHNA and CDR2 SNTAGT. The CDR3 is 13 residues long.

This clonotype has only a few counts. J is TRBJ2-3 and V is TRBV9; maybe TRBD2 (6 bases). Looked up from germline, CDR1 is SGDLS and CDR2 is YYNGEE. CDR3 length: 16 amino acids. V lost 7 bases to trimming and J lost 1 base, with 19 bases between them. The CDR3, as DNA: TGTGCCAGCGCGAAGATCGGGGCTAGCGGCACAGATACGCAGTATTTT. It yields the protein CASAKIGASGTDTQYF.